This TCR beta chain stems from a study of shared clonotypes between healthy human individuals. The assay was immunoSEQ multiplex PCR, and TCRdb's table has in-frame clones only and misses some. The sample holds roughly 2.6 million clones, around nine tenths seen once. Germline V gene lookup returns CDR1 SGHRS and CDR2 YFSETQ. Losses at the gene ends were 4 bases for V and 5 bases for J; bases not matched to a gene: 7. The CDR3 is made up of 16 amino acids. For this clone: Antigen specificity is unknown.

Study conclusions and caveats: On the whole, naive subsets had larger estimated richness than memory subsets had.

J is TRBJ2-2 and V is TRBV5-1; 11 bases map to TRBD1. The specimen sequenced was naive CD4+ T cells sorted from blood. As to subset: CD45RA+ positively selected. This TCR was sampled from a man between 18 and 35 years old in good health. The CDR3 loop is CASSPPRDRGTGELFF. The CDR3 nucleotides are TGCGCCAGCAGCCCACCCCGGGACAGGGGGACCGGGGAGCTGTTTTTT.